A selection of T cell receptor beta chains follows, all from one sample in a study of blood T cell repertoires in COVID-19. The table came from immunoSEQ multiplex PCR; TCRdb's copy has only in-frame clones and leaves some out. The data contain hundreds of thousands of clones, 88% of them singletons. The specimen sequenced was PBMCs or T cells enriched from blood (not recorded which). Source of these receptors: a woman in her fifties or sixties in a cohort exposed to, infected with or recovered from COVID-19 (not recorded which). Each CDR3 is given without its conserved first and last residue. The order of the fields is V gene, J gene, CDR3 protein.

TRBV19	TRBJ1-1	ASSIGQGITEAF
TRBV9	TRBJ2-1	ASSPPRDWRTSSYNEQF
TRBV28	TRBJ1-1	ASSSPATGRRTEAF
TRBV7-3	TRBJ2-5	ASSFGTGQETQY
TRBV5-1	TRBJ2-1	ASSFGGTGWNEQF
TRBV7-2	TRBJ2-2	ASSSRTVLGELF
TRBV5-6	TRBJ1-2	ASSLQGRGGYGYT
TRBV28	TRBJ2-3	ASRQGATDTQY
TRBV19	TRBJ2-1	ASSIGGTGGYNEQF
TRBV9	TRBJ2-7	ASSVGGDTYEQY
TRBV28	TRBJ1-3	ASSSRGGQSGNTIY
TRBV5-1	TRBJ2-1	ASSHLAGESTIEQF
TRBV18	TRBJ1-4	ASSPGSGEKLF
TRBV6-5	TRBJ1-4	ASSYSGQLNEKLF
TRBV6-2/TRBV6-3	TRBJ2-7	ASSDPGLAGVKVEQY
TRBV3-1/TRBV3-2	TRBJ1-4	ASSLYRSGASNEKLF
TRBV19	TRBJ2-7	ASSGTEDYEQY
TRBV6-5	TRBJ2-3	ASSYGTGGTDTQY
TRBV2	TRBJ2-3	ASSVRRGTDTQY
TRBV21-1	TRBJ1-6	ASSKGTGTGAFSPLH